The entry below describes one T cell receptor (beta chain). V lost 2 bases to trimming and J lost 2 bases, with 7 bases between them. Germline assignment: CDR1 SGHDT and CDR2 YYEEEE. The CDR3 covers 14 residues. The PCR employed 60 Vbeta primers together with 13 Jbeta primers. Sequencing used immunoSEQ multiplex PCR; TCRdb keeps in-frame clones, though not all of them. The repertoire consists of over 150,000 clones, with 60% to 80% occurring once and the leading ten covering over 1.2%. The sample originates from a study of cytomegalovirus exposure and HLA in healthy donors. Sequencing was carried out using PBMCs. J is TRBJ2-2 and V is TRBV5-6, with D hard to call. The sequence was collected from a man in his 60s in good health and CMV-seronegative. The CDR3 DNA is TGTGCCAGCAGCTTTGGCAGAAACACCGGGGAGCTGTTTTTT. Translation gives CASSFGRNTGELFF.